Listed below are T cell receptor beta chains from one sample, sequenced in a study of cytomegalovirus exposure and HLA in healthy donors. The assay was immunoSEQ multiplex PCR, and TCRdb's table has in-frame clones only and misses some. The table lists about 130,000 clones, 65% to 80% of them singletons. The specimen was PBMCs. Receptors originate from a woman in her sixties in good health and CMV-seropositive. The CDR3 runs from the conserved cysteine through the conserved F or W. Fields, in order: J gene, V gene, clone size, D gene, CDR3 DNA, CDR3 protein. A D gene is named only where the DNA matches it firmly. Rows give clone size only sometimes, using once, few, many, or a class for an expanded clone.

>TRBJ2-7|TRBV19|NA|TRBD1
TGTGCCAGTAGTATCCAGAGGACAGGGGGATCCTACGAGCAGTACTTC
CASSIQRTGGSYEQYF
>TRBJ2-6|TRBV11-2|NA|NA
TGTGCCAGCAGCTCCGGGGTTGGTGGGGCCAACGTCCTGACTTTC
CASSSGVGGANVLTF
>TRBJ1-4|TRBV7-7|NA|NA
TGTGCCAGCAGCGAGGGGAGGGAAGAAAAACTGTTTTTT
CASSEGREEKLFF
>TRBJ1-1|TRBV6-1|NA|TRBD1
TGTGCCAGCAGTGGGGTGGACAGGGGCGAGCCCGGCACTGAAGCTTTCTTT
CASSGVDRGEPGTEAFF
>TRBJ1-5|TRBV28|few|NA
TGTGCCAGCAGTTTAAAGTCTAGTAGTCAGCCCCAGCATTTT
CASSLKSSSQPQHF
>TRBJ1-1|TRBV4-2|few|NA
TGTGCCAGCAGCTTGGGAGGGGCGCGGACTGAAGCTTTCTTT
CASSLGGARTEAFF
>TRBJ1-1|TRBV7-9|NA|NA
TGTGCCAGCAGCACCGCCCAACACGCTGAAGCTTTCTTT
CASSTAQHAEAFF
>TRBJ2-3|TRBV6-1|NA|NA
TGTGCCAGCAGTGAAGCGCTCAGGTGGACGCAGTATTTT
CASSEALRWTQYF
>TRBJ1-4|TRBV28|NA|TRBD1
TGTGCCAGCAGTCGCTCCGGGACAGGGGGTGAAAAACTGTTTTTT
CASSRSGTGGEKLFF
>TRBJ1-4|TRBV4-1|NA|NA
TGCGCCAGCAGCCAATCCTCGGTGACTAATGAAAAACTGTTTTTT
CASSQSSVTNEKLFF
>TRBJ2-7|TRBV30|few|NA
TGTGCCTGGCGTTTGGGGGGGCATATGTACTTC
CAWRLGGHMYF
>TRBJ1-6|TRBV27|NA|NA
TGTGCCAGCAGTGCCGGGACACCCCATACCAATTCACCCCTCCACTTT
CASSAGTPHTNSPLHF
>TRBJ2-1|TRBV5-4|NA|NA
TGTGCCAGCAGCTTGGCGCGCTACAATGAGCAGTTCTTC
CASSLARYNEQFF
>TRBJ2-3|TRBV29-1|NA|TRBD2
TGCAGCGTTTTTCGGGGGGAGGGCACAGATACGCAGTATTTT
CSVFRGEGTDTQYF
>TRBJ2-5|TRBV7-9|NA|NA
TGTGCCAGCAGCGCCGGACTCGGGAAGGCGGAGACCCAGTACTTC
CASSAGLGKAETQYF
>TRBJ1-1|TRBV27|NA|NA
TGTGCCAGCAGCTCCCAGGTGAACACTGAAGCTTTCTTT
CASSSQVNTEAFF
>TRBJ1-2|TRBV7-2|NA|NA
TGTGCCAGCAGCGCACGGGTGGAGGGCTATGGCTACACCTTC
CASSARVEGYGYTF
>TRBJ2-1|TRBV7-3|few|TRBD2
TGTGCCAGCAGCCAAGGGGGACTAGCGCTCAATGAGCAGTTCTTC
CASSQGGLALNEQFF
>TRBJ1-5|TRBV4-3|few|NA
TGCGCCAGCAGCCAAGCTGCACTTAGCAATCAGCCCCAGCATTTT
CASSQAALSNQPQHF
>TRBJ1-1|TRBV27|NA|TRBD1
TGTGCCAGCAGTCCCACCTCCGGGACAGGAGCTTTCTTT
CASSPTSGTGAFF
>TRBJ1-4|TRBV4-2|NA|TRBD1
TGTGCCAGCAGCCGCCCGGGACAGGGAGGTGAAAAACTGTTTTTT
CASSRPGQGGEKLFF
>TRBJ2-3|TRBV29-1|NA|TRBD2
TGCAGCGTTGATCAGGGGACTAGCAGTAGCACAGATACGCAGTATTTT
CSVDQGTSSSTDTQYF
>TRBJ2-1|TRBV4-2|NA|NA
TGTGCCAGCAGCCAATCGTCGGGGGGCTCATACAATGAGCAGTTCTTC
CASSQSSGGSYNEQFF
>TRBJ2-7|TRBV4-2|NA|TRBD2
TGTGCCAGCAGCCAGGATAGCGGGAGGTCTTTGTACGAGCAGTACTTC
CASSQDSGRSLYEQYF
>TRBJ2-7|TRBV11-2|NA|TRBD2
TGTGCCAGCAGCTCCGGAGCGGGGGTTTACGAGCAGTACTTC
CASSSGAGVYEQYF
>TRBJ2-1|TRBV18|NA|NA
TGTGCCAGCTCTAGCCCACGCAGGGGAGTAAATGAGCAGTTCTTC
CASSSPRRGVNEQFF
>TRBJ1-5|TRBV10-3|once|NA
TGTGCCATCGGGACGGGGGAACAGCCCCAGCATTTT
CAIGTGEQPQHF
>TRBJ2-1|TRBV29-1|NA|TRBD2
TGCAGTGTTGGAAATTTTTGGGGTAGGACTAGCGGGAGAAATGAGCAGTTCTTC
CSVGNFWGRTSGRNEQFF
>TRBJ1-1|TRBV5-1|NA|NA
TGCGCCAGCAGCTTGGATCAGGGCGTGAACACTGAAGCTTTCTTT
CASSLDQGVNTEAFF
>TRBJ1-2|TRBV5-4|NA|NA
TGTGCCAGCAGCCCGACCCTGACAGCCTATGGCTACACCTTC
CASSPTLTAYGYTF
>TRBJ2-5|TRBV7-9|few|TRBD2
TGTGCCAGCAGCTTCGGGGGAGGGTTCGAGACCCAGTACTTC
CASSFGGGFETQYF
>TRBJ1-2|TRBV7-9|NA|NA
TGTGCCAGCAGGCCTCTACAGGGCCAGGGGGGCTACACCTTC
CASRPLQGQGGYTF
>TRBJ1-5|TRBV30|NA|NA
TGTGCCTGGAGCGTACGGGGCAATCAGCCCCAGCATTTT
CAWSVRGNQPQHF
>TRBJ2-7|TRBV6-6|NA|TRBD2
TGTGCCAGCAGTTACTCACCAGCGGGAGGGCCTAGCGAGCAGTACTTC
CASSYSPAGGPSEQYF
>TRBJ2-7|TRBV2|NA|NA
TGTGCCAGCAGTGTAGTCGAGCAGTACTTC
CASSVVEQYF
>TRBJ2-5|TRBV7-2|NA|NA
TGTGCCAGCAGCCTGCGTCTGGTGGTTGGCCAAGAGACCCAGTACTTC
CASSLRLVVGQETQYF
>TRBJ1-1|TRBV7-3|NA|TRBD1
TGTGCCAGCAGCTTTGATGAGGGGGCCTGGACCGAAGCTTTCTTT
CASSFDEGAWTEAFF
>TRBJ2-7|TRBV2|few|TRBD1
TGTGCCAGCCTGAGACCGGGACAGACCGTTTGGCAGTACTTC
CASLRPGQTVWQYF
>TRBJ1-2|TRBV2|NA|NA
TGTGCCAGCAGCAATGGGGCCTACTATGGCTACACCTTC
CASSNGAYYGYTF
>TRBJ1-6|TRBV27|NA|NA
TGTGCCAGCAGTTACGGCAGGGCGAATTCACCCCTCCACTTT
CASSYGRANSPLHF
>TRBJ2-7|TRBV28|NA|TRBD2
TGTGCCAGCAACCAAGGAGGAGGACTAGCGTCCTACGAGCAGTACTTC
CASNQGGGLASYEQYF
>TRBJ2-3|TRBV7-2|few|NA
TGTGCCAGCAGCCTGGGCGAGGGTCGGGATACGCAGTATTTT
CASSLGEGRDTQYF
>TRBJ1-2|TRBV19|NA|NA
TGTGCCAGTAGAGGCGGAAACTATGGCTACACCTTC
CASRGGNYGYTF
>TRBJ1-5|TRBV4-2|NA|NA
TGTGCCAGCAGCCAAGAAGCCGGGAATAGCAATCAGCCCCAGCATTTT
CASSQEAGNSNQPQHF
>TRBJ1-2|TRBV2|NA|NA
TGTGCCTGCAGAATCGGGGGGAATCAGGGCTATGGCTACACCTTC
CACRIGGNQGYGYTF
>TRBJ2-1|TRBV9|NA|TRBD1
TGTGCCAGCAGCGTAGCCGGACAGGGCGATGAGCAGTTCTTC
CASSVAGQGDEQFF
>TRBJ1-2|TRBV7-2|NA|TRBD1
TGTGCCAGCAGTTTAGCCAATCGGGGACAGGCGAGCTATGGCTACACCTTC
CASSLANRGQASYGYTF
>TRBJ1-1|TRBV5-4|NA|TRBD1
TGTGCCAGCAGCCGGCCAGGGGGCACTAACACTGAAGCTTTCTTT
CASSRPGGTNTEAFF
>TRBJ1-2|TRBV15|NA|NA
TGTGCCACCAGCAGAGGGACAGAACAAAACGGCTACACCTTC
CATSRGTEQNGYTF
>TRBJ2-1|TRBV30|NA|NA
TGTGCCTGGAGTGCGGCGCAACCGGGGAATGAGCAGTTCTTC
CAWSAAQPGNEQFF
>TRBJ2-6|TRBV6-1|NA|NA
TGTGCCAGCGAACGAGTCTCTGGGGCCAACGTCCTGACTTTC
CASERVSGANVLTF
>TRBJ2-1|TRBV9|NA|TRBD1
TGTGCCAGCAGCGTAGCTACAGGGGCGGATGAGCAGTTCTTC
CASSVATGADEQFF
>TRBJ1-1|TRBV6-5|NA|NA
TGTGCCAGCAGTTACTCGACGGGGGGCCAGGGCACTGAAGCTTTCTTT
CASSYSTGGQGTEAFF
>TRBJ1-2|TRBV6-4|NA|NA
TGTGCCAGCAGAGTCAGGACTGGTTATGGCTACACCTTC
CASRVRTGYGYTF
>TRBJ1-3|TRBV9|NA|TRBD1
TGTGCCAGCAGCGCCCAAACAGGGGTCAGTGGAAACACCATATATTTT
CASSAQTGVSGNTIYF